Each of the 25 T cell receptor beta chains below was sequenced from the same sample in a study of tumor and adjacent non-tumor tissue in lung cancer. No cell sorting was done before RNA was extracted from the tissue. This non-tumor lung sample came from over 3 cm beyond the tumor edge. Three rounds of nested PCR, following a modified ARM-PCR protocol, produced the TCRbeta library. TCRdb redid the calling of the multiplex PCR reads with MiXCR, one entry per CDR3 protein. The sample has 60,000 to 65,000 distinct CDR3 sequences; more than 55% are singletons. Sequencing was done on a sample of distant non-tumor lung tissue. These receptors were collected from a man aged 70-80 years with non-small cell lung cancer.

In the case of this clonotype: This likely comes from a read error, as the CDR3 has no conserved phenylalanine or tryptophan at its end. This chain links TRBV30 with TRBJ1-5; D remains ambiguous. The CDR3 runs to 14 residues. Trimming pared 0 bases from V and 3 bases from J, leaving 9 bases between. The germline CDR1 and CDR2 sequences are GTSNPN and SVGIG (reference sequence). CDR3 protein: CAWSVVGDNQPQHY. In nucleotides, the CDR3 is TGTGCCTGGAGTGTAGTGGGTGACAATCAGCCCCAGCATTAT.

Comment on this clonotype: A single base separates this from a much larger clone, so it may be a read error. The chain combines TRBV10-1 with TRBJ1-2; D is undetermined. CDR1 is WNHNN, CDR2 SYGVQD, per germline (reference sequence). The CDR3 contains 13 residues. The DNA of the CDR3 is TGCTCCAGCAGTGAGTCGTTACTGGGTGGCTACACCTTC. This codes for CSSSESLLGGYTF.

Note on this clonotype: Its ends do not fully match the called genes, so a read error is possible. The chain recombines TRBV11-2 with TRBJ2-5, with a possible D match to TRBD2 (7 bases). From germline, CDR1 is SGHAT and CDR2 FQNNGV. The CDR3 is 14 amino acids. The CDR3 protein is CASRSWGGQETQYF. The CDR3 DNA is TGTGCCAGCAGGTCCTGGGGGGGCCAAGAGACCCAGTACTTT.

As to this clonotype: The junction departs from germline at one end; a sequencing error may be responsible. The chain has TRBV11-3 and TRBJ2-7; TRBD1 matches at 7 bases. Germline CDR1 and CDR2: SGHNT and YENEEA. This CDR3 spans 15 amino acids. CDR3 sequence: CASNPAGTVAYELYF. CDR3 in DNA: TGTGCCAGCAACCCTGCCGGGACAGTGGCCTACGAGCTGTACTTC.

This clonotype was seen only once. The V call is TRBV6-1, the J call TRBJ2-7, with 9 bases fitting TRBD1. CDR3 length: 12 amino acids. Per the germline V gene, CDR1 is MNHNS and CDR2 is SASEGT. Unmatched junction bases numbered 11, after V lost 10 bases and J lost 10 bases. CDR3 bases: TGTGCCATCAGGGGACAGGGATGTGACCAGTACTTC. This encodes CAIRGQGCDQYF.

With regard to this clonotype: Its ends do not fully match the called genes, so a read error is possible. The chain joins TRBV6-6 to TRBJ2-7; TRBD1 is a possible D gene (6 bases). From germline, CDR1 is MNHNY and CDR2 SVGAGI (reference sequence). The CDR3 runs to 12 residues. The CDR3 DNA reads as TGTACCAGCAGTTACAGGGCGGGCGAGCAGTACTTC. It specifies CTSSYRAGEQYF.

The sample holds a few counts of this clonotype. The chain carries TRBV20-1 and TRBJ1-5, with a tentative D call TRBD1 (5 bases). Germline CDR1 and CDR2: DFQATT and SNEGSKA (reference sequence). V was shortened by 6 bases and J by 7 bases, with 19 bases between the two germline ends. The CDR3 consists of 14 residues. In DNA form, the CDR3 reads TGCAGTGCCCAGCTTCCGGGGCATGAGCAGCCCCAGCATTTT. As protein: CSAQLPGHEQPQHF.

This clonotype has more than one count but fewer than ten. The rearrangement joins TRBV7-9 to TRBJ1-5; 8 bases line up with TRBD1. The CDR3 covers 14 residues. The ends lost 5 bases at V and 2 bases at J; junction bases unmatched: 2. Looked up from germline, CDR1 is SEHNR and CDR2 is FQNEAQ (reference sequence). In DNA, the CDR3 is TGTGCCAGCAGCCTGGGACAGGGCAATCAGCCCCAGCATTTT. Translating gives CASSLGQGNQPQHF.

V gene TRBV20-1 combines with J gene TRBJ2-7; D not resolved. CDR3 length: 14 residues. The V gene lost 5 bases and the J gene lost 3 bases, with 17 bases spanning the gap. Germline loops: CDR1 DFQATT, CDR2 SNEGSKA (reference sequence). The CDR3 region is CSAGPLPNIYEQYF. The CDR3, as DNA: TGCAGTGCTGGCCCCCTGCCAAATATCTACGAGCAGTACTTC.

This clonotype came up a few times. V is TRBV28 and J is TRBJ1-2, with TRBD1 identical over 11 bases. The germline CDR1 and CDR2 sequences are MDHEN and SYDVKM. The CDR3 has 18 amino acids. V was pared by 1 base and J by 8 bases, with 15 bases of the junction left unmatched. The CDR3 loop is CASSLSFFIGQGAGGYTF. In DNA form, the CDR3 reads TGTGCCAGCAGTTTATCCTTTTTTATAGGACAGGGGGCAGGAGGCTACACCTTC.

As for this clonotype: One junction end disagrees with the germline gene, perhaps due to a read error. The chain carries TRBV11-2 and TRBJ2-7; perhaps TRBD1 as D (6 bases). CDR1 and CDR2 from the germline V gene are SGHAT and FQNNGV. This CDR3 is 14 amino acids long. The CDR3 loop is CASSHTGTSDVQYF. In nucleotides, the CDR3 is TGTGCTAGCAGTCACACCGGGACATCTGACGTGCAGTACTTC.

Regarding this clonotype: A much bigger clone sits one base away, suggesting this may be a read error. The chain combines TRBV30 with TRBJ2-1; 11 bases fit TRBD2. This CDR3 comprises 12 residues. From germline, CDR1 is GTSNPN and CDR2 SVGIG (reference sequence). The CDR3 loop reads CAWRPTSGGGLF. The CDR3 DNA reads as TGTGCCTGGAGACCAACTAGCGGGGGAGGGCTCTTC.

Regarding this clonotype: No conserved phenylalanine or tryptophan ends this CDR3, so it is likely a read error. In DNA form, the CDR3 reads TGTGCCAGCAGCTTACCCCCAGGGGGGGACACAGATACGCAGTATTCT. The encoded protein is CASSLPPGGDTDTQYS. The chain carries TRBV11-3 and TRBJ2-3; TRBD1 or TRBD2 may be the D gene (7 bases each). V shed 2 bases and J shed 2 bases, with 14 bases lying between them. CDR1 and CDR2 (germline): SGHNT, YENEEA. The CDR3 consists of 16 residues.

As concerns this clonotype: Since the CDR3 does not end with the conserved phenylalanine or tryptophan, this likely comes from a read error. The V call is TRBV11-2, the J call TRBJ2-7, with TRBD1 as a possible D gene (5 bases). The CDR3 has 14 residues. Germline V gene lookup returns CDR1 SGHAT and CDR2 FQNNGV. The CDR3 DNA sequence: TGTGTCAGTAGCTTAGGAGACAGAAACTACGAGCAGTACTCC. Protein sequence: CVSSLGDRNYEQYS.

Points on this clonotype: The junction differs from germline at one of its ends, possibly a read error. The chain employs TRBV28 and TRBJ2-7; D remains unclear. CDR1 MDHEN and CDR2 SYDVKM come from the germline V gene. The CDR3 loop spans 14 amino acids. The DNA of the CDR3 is TGTACCAGCAGCACAAGGCAGATTAACTACGAGCAGTACTTC. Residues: CTSSTRQINYEQYF. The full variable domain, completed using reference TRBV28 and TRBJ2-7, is DVKVTQSSRYLVKRTGEKVFLECVQDMDHENMFWYRQDPGLGLRLIYFSYDVKMKEKGDIPEGYSVSREKKERFSLILESASTNQTSMYLCTSSTRQINYEQYFGPGTRLTVT.

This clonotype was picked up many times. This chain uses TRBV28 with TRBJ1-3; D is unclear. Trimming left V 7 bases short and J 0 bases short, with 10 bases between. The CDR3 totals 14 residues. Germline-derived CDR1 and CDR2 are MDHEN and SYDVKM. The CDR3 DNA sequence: TGTGCCAGCAAAGAGGTTAGCTCTGGAAACACCATATATTTT. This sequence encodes CASKEVSSGNTIYF.

The CDR3 sequence is CASSLRAGSSGRQFF. The CDR3 region has the DNA TGTGCCAGCAGCCTCAGGGCCGGGTCCTCTGGCAGGCAGTTCTTC. The genes are TRBV11-2 and TRBJ2-1, with TRBD1 as a possible D gene (5 bases). Germline CDR1 and CDR2: SGHAT and FQNNGV. V was pared by 5 bases and J by 12 bases, with 23 bases between. The CDR3 length is 15 residues.

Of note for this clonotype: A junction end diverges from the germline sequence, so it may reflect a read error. The CDR3, as DNA: TGTGCCGGCAGCTTTACTGACACTGAAGCTTTCTTC. It codes for CAGSFTDTEAFF. The J gene is TRBJ1-1, the V gene TRBV11-2, with no clear D. In germline, CDR1 is SGHAT, CDR2 FQNNGV. The CDR3 sequence is 12 residues long. The variable domain in full, with the rest retrieved from reference TRBV11-2 and TRBJ1-1, is EAGVAQSPRYKIIEKRQSVAFWCNPISGHATLYWYQQILGQGPKLLIQFQNNGVVDDSQLPKDRFSAERLKGVDSTLKIQPAKLEDSAVYLCAGSFTDTEAFFGQGTRLTVV.

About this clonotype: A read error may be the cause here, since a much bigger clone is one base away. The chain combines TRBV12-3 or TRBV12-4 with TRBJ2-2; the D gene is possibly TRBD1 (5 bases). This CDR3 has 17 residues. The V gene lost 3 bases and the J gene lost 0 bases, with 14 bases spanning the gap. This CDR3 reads CASSLNRLLTNTGELFF. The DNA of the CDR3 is TGTGCCAGCAGTTTGAACAGGCTCCTTACGAACACCGGGGAGCTGTTTTTT.

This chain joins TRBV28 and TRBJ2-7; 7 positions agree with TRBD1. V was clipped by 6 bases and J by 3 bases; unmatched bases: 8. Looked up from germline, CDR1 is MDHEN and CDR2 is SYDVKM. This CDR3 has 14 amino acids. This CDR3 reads CASRGQLYFYEQYF. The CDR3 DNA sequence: TGTGCCAGCAGGGGACAGCTCTACTTCTACGAGCAGTACTTC.

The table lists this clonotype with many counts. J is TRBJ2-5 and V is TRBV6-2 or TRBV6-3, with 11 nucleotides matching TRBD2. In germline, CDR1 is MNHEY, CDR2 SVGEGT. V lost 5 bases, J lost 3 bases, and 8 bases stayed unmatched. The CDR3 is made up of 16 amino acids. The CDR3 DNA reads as TGTGCCAGCAGTCCCGGACTAGCGGGCCTTGAAGAGACCCAGTACTTC. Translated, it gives CASSPGLAGLEETQYF.

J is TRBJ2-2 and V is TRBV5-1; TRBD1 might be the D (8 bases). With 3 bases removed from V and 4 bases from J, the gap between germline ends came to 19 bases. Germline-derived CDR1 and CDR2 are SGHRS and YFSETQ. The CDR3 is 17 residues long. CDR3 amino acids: CASSWGRTGTITGELFF. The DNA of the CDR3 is TGCGCCAGCAGCTGGGGCAGGACAGGGACTATCACCGGGGAGCTGTTTTTT.

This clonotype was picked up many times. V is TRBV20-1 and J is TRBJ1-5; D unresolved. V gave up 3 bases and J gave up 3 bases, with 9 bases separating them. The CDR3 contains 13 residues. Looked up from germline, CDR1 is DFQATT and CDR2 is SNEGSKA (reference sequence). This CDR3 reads CSASKGPNQPQHF. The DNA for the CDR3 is TGCAGTGCTAGCAAAGGCCCCAATCAGCCCCAGCATTTT.

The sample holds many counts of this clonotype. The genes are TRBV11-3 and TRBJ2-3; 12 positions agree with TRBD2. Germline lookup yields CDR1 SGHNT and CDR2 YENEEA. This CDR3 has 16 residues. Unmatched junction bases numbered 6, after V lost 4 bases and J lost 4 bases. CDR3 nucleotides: TGTGCCAGCAGCTCGCAGACTAGCGGGAGCCCAGATACGCAGTATTTT. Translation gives CASSSQTSGSPDTQYF.

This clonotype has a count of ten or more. CDR3 loop: CASSLAAARKTQYF. The DNA for the CDR3 is TGTGCCAGCAGCTTGGCGGCGGCCAGGAAGACCCAGTACTTC. The chain uses TRBV5-6 and TRBJ2-5; D remains ambiguous. V dropped 0 bases and J dropped 6 bases, with 12 bases sitting between them. Germline V CDR1 and CDR2: SGHDT, YYEEEE. The CDR3 totals 14 residues.